One and the same sample provided the 27 T cell receptor beta chains below, sequenced in a study of cytomegalovirus exposure and HLA in healthy donors. The PCR used 60 Vbeta and 13 Jbeta primers. Data came from immunoSEQ multiplex PCR; TCRdb stores just in-frame clones and leaves some out. The data include 100,000 to 150,000 clones; the top ten clones carry around 1.6%. Sequenced material: PBMCs. These receptors all stem from a man younger than 35 in good health and CMV-seronegative.

The chain has TRBV19 and TRBJ1-2; D may be TRBD1 (5 bases). V was clipped by 9 bases and J by 5 bases, with 10 bases between them. The CDR3 is made up of 11 amino acids. Germline V CDR1 and CDR2: LNHDA, SQIVND (reference sequence). In DNA form, the CDR3 reads TGTGCCAGCCACGGGGGGTATGGCTACACCTTC. Translated, it gives CASHGGYGYTF.

The chain couples TRBV7-2 to TRBJ2-2; D might be TRBD1 (5 bases). The CDR3 is 17 amino acids. Trimming left V 1 base short and J 3 bases short, with 15 bases between. CDR1 and CDR2 from the germline V gene are SGHTA and FQGNSA. The CDR3 bases are TGTGCCAGCAGCTTAGAAATGGCAGGGTGGGACACCGGGGAGCTGTTTTTT. Protein: CASSLEMAGWDTGELFF.

In DNA form, the CDR3 reads TGTGCCACTCGGGACAGATGGGATCAGCCCCAGCATTTT. It codes for CATRDRWDQPQHF. V gene TRBV10-3 combines with J gene TRBJ1-5; 7 bases fit TRBD1. This CDR3 is built from 13 residues. Per the germline V gene, CDR1 is ENHRY and CDR2 is SYGVKD. The V and J ends lost 10 bases and 5 bases, in that order; junction bases with no gene match: 8.

The chain has TRBV6-1 and TRBJ2-6; 11 nucleotides match TRBD1. V was clipped by 4 bases and J by 2 bases; unmatched bases: 4. This CDR3 is 17 amino acids long. CDR1 MNHNS and CDR2 SASEGT come from the germline V gene. CDR3 residues: CASSGGQGAAGANVLTF. CDR3 nucleotide sequence: TGTGCCAGCAGTGGTGGACAGGGGGCTGCTGGGGCCAACGTCCTGACTTTC.

The chain combines TRBV7-2 with TRBJ1-4; D might be TRBD1 (6 bases). V was shortened by 5 bases and J by 4 bases, with 14 bases between the two germline ends. Germline-derived CDR1 and CDR2 are SGHTA and FQGNSA. The CDR3 covers 15 residues. The CDR3 DNA reads TGTGCCAGCAGCATCAACAGGGCGGGTAATGAAAAACTGTTTTTT. It is translated as CASSINRAGNEKLFF.

The rearrangement joins TRBV5-1 to TRBJ2-7; D perhaps matches TRBD1 (6 bases). The germline V gene has CDR1 SGHRS and CDR2 YFSETQ. V lost 4 bases and J 4 bases, leaving 15 bases between the germline ends. This CDR3 spans 14 amino acids. The DNA for the CDR3 is TGCGCCAGCAGCCTACGGACAGTGGGATACGAGCAGTACTTC. Its protein is CASSLRTVGYEQYF.

The rearrangement uses TRBV28 and TRBJ2-3; 7 bases align to TRBD2. The V gene end was trimmed by 6 bases and the J gene end by 4 bases; junction bases not matched to a gene: 10. CDR1 MDHEN and CDR2 SYDVKM come from the germline V gene. This CDR3 has 15 amino acids. CDR3 in amino acids: CASRSYGSGADTQYF. The CDR3 nucleotides are TGTGCCAGCAGGTCGTACGGAAGCGGGGCAGATACGCAGTATTTT.

V usage is TRBV5-4 and J usage is TRBJ2-3; 7 bases are shared with TRBD1. CDR1 and CDR2 (germline): SGHNT, YYREEE (reference sequence). The J segment lost 6 bases and the V segment lost 5 bases, leaving 9 bases of the junction unmatched. This CDR3 has 14 amino acids. CDR3 sequence reads: CASRRNRGGDTQYF. As DNA, the CDR3 is TGTGCCAGCAGGAGGAACAGGGGTGGCGATACGCAGTATTTT.

J is TRBJ2-3 and V is TRBV14, with 14 bases fitting TRBD2. This CDR3 region has 18 residues. Germline CDR1 and CDR2: SGHDN and FVKESK. After removal of 1 base from V and 4 bases from J, the junction contained 7 bases not matched to a gene. The CDR3: CASSQVTSGRAGADTQYF. The CDR3 DNA follows: TGTGCCAGCAGCCAAGTGACTAGCGGGAGGGCCGGGGCAGATACGCAGTATTTT. Based on the CDR3 plus reference TRBV14 and TRBJ2-3, the full variable domain is EAGVTQFPSHSVIEKGQTVTLRCDPISGHDNLYWYRRVMGKEIKFLLHFVKESKQDESGMPNNRFLAERTGGTYSTLKVQPAELEDSGVYFCASSQVTSGRAGADTQYFGPGTRLTVL.

This sequence joins TRBV6-5 and TRBJ1-2; 9 nucleotides match TRBD1. There are 13 residues in the CDR3. Germline V CDR1 and CDR2: MNHEY, SVGAGI. The ends lost 5 bases at V and 4 bases at J; junction bases unmatched: 2. In DNA form, the CDR3 reads TGTGCCAGCAGTCGGGACAGGGTCTATGGCTACACCTTC. This sequence encodes CASSRDRVYGYTF.

The chain has TRBV7-3 and TRBJ2-7, with a weak D call TRBD1 (6 bases). CDR3 length equals 17 residues. Trimming cost V 5 bases and J 6 bases, with 26 bases left between them. Germline assignment: CDR1 SGHTA and CDR2 FQGTGA. The CDR3 DNA sequence: TGTGCCAGCAGCCCGAAACCCCCGGGACAACTACCTAGCGAGCAGTACTTC. It translates to CASSPKPPGQLPSEQYF.

This chain connects TRBV28 to TRBJ2-3, with D hard to call. The germline V gene has CDR1 MDHEN and CDR2 SYDVKM. V lost 3 bases and J lost 1, with 5 bases in between. This CDR3 region has 13 residues. CDR3 nucleotide sequence: TGTGCCAGCAGTTTGAGCGGCACAGATACGCAGTATTTT. Protein: CASSLSGTDTQYF. Combining the CDR3 with reference TRBV28 and TRBJ2-3 gives the whole variable domain DVKVTQSSRYLVKRTGEKVFLECVQDMDHENMFWYRQDPGLGLRLIYFSYDVKMKEKGDIPEGYSVSREKKERFSLILESASTNQTSMYLCASSLSGTDTQYFGPGTRLTVL.

The rearrangement links TRBV5-1 to TRBJ1-1, with 7 bases matching TRBD1. The CDR3 has 16 amino acids. Trimming took 0 bases from V and 1 from J; bases not matched to a gene: 6. Germline assignment: CDR1 SGHRS and CDR2 YFSETQ. CDR3 amino acids: CASSLGQGVENTEAFF. DNA of the CDR3: TGCGCCAGCAGCTTGGGGCAGGGGGTGGAGAACACTGAAGCTTTCTTT.

The gene calls are TRBV15 and TRBJ1-1, with 7 positions matching TRBD1. The CDR3 loop spans 13 amino acids. Germline trimming cut 9 bases from V and 6 bases from J; bases unmatched to any gene: 10. The germline CDR1 and CDR2 sequences are LNHNV and YYDKDF (reference sequence). This chain's CDR3 is CATTFTGAPEAFF. Written as DNA, the CDR3 is TGTGCCACTACTTTTACAGGGGCCCCTGAAGCTTTCTTT.

V usage is TRBV12-2 and J usage is TRBJ2-1; TRBD2 was called by the table and not checked on the DNA. TRBV12-2 counts as a pseudogene. This CDR3 has 15 residues. The CDR3 DNA is TGTGCAAGTCGCTTAAAGCGGGGGTCCTACAATGAGCAGTTCTTC. Translation gives CASRLKRGSYNEQFF.

The chain carries TRBV7-6 and TRBJ2-7; TRBD2 might be the D (7 bases). The length of the CDR3 is 14 residues. Germline V gene data show CDR1 as SGHVS and CDR2 as FNYEAQ. V was shortened by 5 bases and J by 6 bases, with 17 bases between the two germline ends. CDR3 DNA: TGTGCCAGCAGCCCAGGGGAGGGAGGGGCCGAGCAGTACTTC. This encodes CASSPGEGGAEQYF. Complete variable domain (other parts from reference TRBV7-6 and TRBJ2-7): GAGVSQSPRYKVTKRGQDVALRCDPISGHVSLYWYRQALGQGPEFLTYFNYEAQQDKSGLPNDRFSAERPEGSISTLTIQRTEQRDSAMYRCASSPGEGGAEQYFGPGTRLTVT.

The rearrangement joins TRBV29-1 to TRBJ1-4, with D perhaps TRBD1 (5 bases). The CDR3 consists of 13 residues. Germline V gene sequence: CDR1 SQVTM, CDR2 ANQGSEA. Between the trimmed V and J ends, which lost 6 bases and 7 bases, there was a span of 15 bases. The CDR3 bases are TGCAGCGTGCCCACTCCGGGGGGTGAAAAACTGTTTTTT. It codes for CSVPTPGGEKLFF.

The gene calls are TRBV15 and TRBJ2-5, with TRBD1 matching 9 bases. After removal of 3 bases from V and 2 bases from J, the junction contained 4 bases not matched to a gene. This CDR3 has 15 amino acids. Germline CDR1 is LNHNV and CDR2 is YYDKDF (reference sequence). CDR3 coding DNA: TGTGCCACCAGCAGCACCGGGACAGGGCAAGAGACCCAGTACTTC. It is translated as CATSSTGTGQETQYF. The variable domain in full, with the rest retrieved from reference TRBV15 and TRBJ2-5, is DAMVIQNPRYQVTQFGKPVTLSCSQTLNHNVMYWYQQKSSQAPKLLFHYYDKDFNNEADTPDNFQSRRPNTSFCFLDIRSPGLGDTAMYLCATSSTGTGQETQYFGPGTRLLVL.

The gene calls are TRBV6-5 and TRBJ2-1; 8 bases are shared with TRBD1. From germline, CDR1 is MNHEY and CDR2 SVGAGI. The CDR3 contains 15 residues. J lost 1 base, V lost 4 bases, and 3 bases had no gene match. The CDR3 spells CASSSTGGSYNEQFF. DNA for the CDR3: TGTGCCAGCAGTTCCACAGGGGGTTCCTACAATGAGCAGTTCTTC.

This chain links TRBV7-2 with TRBJ2-1; 8 bases are a match to TRBD2. This CDR3 is 16 amino acids long. V trimming: 1 base; J trimming: 5 bases; junction bases outside the gene matches: 7. Germline CDR1 SGHTA, CDR2 FQGNSA. DNA of the CDR3: TGTGCCAGCAGCTTAGGGGCGACTAGCGCAAACAATGAGCAGTTCTTC. It translates to CASSLGATSANNEQFF.

V usage is TRBV4-2 and J usage is TRBJ2-3; possible D gene TRBD1, 5 bases. Trimming pared 1 base from V and 2 bases from J, leaving 16 bases between. This CDR3 contains 17 residues. CDR1 is LGHNA and CDR2 is YNFKEQ in the germline V gene. In DNA form, the CDR3 reads TGTGCCAGCAGCCAAGGGGTTAGGACACCCACCACAGATACGCAGTATTTT. Its translation: CASSQGVRTPTTDTQYF.

This chain uses TRBV19 with TRBJ2-2; weak D call: TRBD1 (5 bases). The CDR3 spans 14 residues. V was cut by 7 bases and J by 4 bases, with 13 bases left in between. Germline lookup yields CDR1 LNHDA and CDR2 SQIVND (reference sequence). The chain's CDR3 is CASNLGQITGELFF. The CDR3 DNA sequence: TGTGCCAGTAACTTGGGGCAGATCACCGGGGAGCTGTTTTTT.

The J gene is TRBJ2-7, the V gene TRBV11-3; unclear D gene. The CDR3 has 13 amino acids. Trimming removed 3 bases from V and 7 bases from J, with 13 bases in between. The germline gives CDR1 SGHNT, CDR2 YENEEA. The DNA of the CDR3 is TGTGCCAGCAGCTTCCCCTACTTCAAGGAGCAGTACTTC. It codes for CASSFPYFKEQYF. Full variable domain (missing parts from reference TRBV11-3 and TRBJ2-7): EAGVVQSPRYKIIEKKQPVAFWCNPISGHNTLYWYLQNLGQGPELLIRYENEEAVDDSQLPKDRFSAERLKGVDSTLKIQPAELGDSAVYLCASSFPYFKEQYFGPGTRLTVT.

V is TRBV5-1 and J is TRBJ2-2; the D gene is possibly TRBD1 (6 bases). CDR1 is SGHRS, CDR2 YFSETQ, per germline. The CDR3 totals 14 residues. V was pared by 4 bases and J by 4 bases, with 11 bases between. As DNA, the CDR3 is TGCGCCAGCAGCCCGGACAGCTTCACCGGGGAGCTGTTTTTT. This sequence encodes CASSPDSFTGELFF.

The CDR3, as DNA: TGTGCCAGCAGTTTAAGGGACAGGACAACCTACGAGCAGTACTTC. Protein product: CASSLRDRTTYEQYF. J is TRBJ2-7 and V is TRBV27; TRBD1 matches at 8 bases. Per germline, CDR1 MNHEY and CDR2 SMNVEV (reference sequence). The CDR3 totals 15 residues. V lost 2 bases and J lost 2; bases outside the gene matches: 5.

The chain uses TRBV28 and TRBJ1-5; tentative D call: TRBD1 (6 bases). V was shortened by 7 bases and J by 0 bases, with 19 bases between the two germline ends. This CDR3 has 17 amino acids. Germline V lookup: CDR1 MDHEN, CDR2 SYDVKM. The chain's CDR3 is CASISGGPTISNQPQHF. The DNA of the CDR3 is TGTGCCAGCATCTCGGGGGGGCCTACAATTAGCAATCAGCCCCAGCATTTT.

The genes are TRBV7-9 and TRBJ1-4, with D possibly matching TRBD1 (6 bases). Germline values: CDR1 SEHNR, CDR2 FQNEAQ (reference sequence). V lost 1 base and J lost 4, with 13 bases in between. This CDR3 comprises 16 residues. CDR3 nucleotides: TGTGCCAGCAGCTTAGTGGGGGGGCCGAGTAATGAAAAACTGTTTTTT. Translating it yields CASSLVGGPSNEKLFF.